Following are 25 T cell receptor beta chains from one sample sequenced in a study of tumor-infiltrating lymphocytes in primary liver carcinoma. The investigators made TCR beta cDNA from approximately 510 ng total RNA, using a constant-region primer. Library construction for TCR beta comprised three nested multiplex PCR rounds performed with slightly modified ARM-PCR. TRBV1-TRBV30 forward and Cbeta reverse primers drove the first two roughly 11-cycle rounds. A single record per CDR3 protein comes from TCRdb applying MiXCR to the multiplex PCR reads. The sample holds about 310,000 distinct CDR3 sequences, 50% to 60% seen once. The source of the blood RNA was unsorted whole blood, and germline DNA was extracted as well. Source material: peripheral blood. The receptors come from a woman aged 25 to 45 with primary liver carcinoma and hepatitis B virus infection.

With regard to this clonotype: This could be a read error, since a much larger clone is one nucleotide away. This chain joins TRBV4-1 and TRBJ2-7, with 12 nucleotides matching TRBD2. Germline assignment: CDR1 MGHRA and CDR2 YSYEKL. The CDR3 runs 15 residues. This CDR3 reads CASSQDGLAGNDQYF. CDR3 sequence (DNA): TGCGCCAGCAGCCAAGATGGACTAGCGGGAAACGATCAGTACTTC.

The chain combines TRBV5-4 with TRBJ2-7, with D perhaps TRBD2 (6 bases). Germline loops: CDR1 SGHNT, CDR2 YYREEE (reference sequence). The CDR3 loop spans 14 amino acids. Trimming left V 0 bases short and J 12 bases short, with 19 bases between. The CDR3 loop reads CASSLEGSGYELYF. CDR3 coding DNA: TGTGCCAGCAGCTTGGAAGGTAGCGGCTACGAACTGTACTTC.

A word on this clonotype: In this CDR3 the conserved last residue, phenylalanine or tryptophan, is missing, so a read error is likely. The gene calls are TRBV28 and TRBJ2-1; 7 bases agree with TRBD1. The CDR3 totals 13 residues. Per germline, CDR1 MDHEN and CDR2 SYDVKM. The trim removed 6 bases at V and 7 bases at J, leaving 6 bases unmatched. The CDR3: CASRGGVWNEQFL. CDR3 nucleotide sequence: TGTGCCAGCAGAGGGGGCGTTTGGAATGAGCAGTTCCTC.

This clonotype has at least ten counts. V is TRBV11-2 and J is TRBJ1-2; 8 nucleotides agree with TRBD1. Per germline, CDR1 SGHAT and CDR2 FQNNGV. The V segment lost 5 bases and the J segment 4 bases; nucleotides outside the gene matches: 21. This CDR3 has 19 residues. The chain's CDR3 is CASSPGLGLSRQGTYGYTF. For the CDR3, the DNA is TGTGCCAGCAGCCCGGGTTTAGGCCTGTCCAGACAGGGGACCTATGGCTACACCTTC. Looking up the rest from reference TRBV11-2 and TRBJ1-2 gives the full variable domain: EAGVAQSPRYKIIEKRQSVAFWCNPISGHATLYWYQQILGQGPKLLIQFQNNGVVDDSQLPKDRFSAERLKGVDSTLKIQPAKLEDSAVYLCASSPGLGLSRQGTYGYTFGSGTRLTVV.

On this clonotype itself: It may be a read error: a sequence one base away is much more abundant. This sequence joins TRBV29-1 and TRBJ2-2; 8 nucleotides match TRBD1. This CDR3 contains 13 residues. The germline V gene encodes CDR1 SQVTM and CDR2 ANQGSEA. CDR3 amino acids: CNIGTGSTGELFF. The CDR3 nucleotides are TGCAACATAGGGACAGGTTCCACCGGGGAGCTGTTTTTT.

Comments on this clonotype: The junction shows a germline mismatch at one end, possibly a read error. The rearrangement links TRBV11-2 to TRBJ2-3; maybe TRBD2 (6 bases). The CDR3 covers 15 residues. CDR1 and CDR2 (germline): SGHAT, FQNNGV. CDR3 loop: CASSLYFTSTDAQYF. CDR3 coding DNA: TGCGCCAGCAGCCTGTACTTTACTAGCACAGATGCGCAGTATTTT.

Turning to this clonotype: One base away lies a much larger clone, so this may be a sequencing read error. This CDR3 is missing its conserved last phenylalanine or tryptophan, likely due to a read error. V is TRBV12-3 or TRBV12-4 and J is TRBJ2-7; the D gene could be TRBD1 or TRBD2 (5 bases each). This CDR3 spans 13 amino acids. The V gene lost 5 bases and the J gene lost 5 bases, with 13 bases spanning the gap. The CDR3 sequence: CASSIPGRDEQYL. The DNA of the CDR3 is TGTGCCAGCAGTATACCGGGACGCGACGAGCAGTACCTC.

This clonotype was recorded many times. One end of the junction fails to match germline, which may point to a read error. V usage is TRBV5-1 and J usage is TRBJ2-2; D not certain. Germline V CDR1 and CDR2: SGHRS, YFSETQ. This CDR3 contains 13 residues. This CDR3 is CASSLGNTGELFF. In DNA form, the CDR3 reads TGTGCCAGCAGCCTAGGGAACACCGGGGAGCTGTTTTTT. Full variable domain (outside the CDR3, taken from reference TRBV5-1 and TRBJ2-2): KAGVTQTPRYLIKTRGQQVTLSCSPISGHRSVSWYQQTPGQGLQFLFEYFSETQRNKGNFPGRFSGRQFSNSRSEMNVSTLELGDSALYLCASSLGNTGELFFGEGSRLTVL.

The CDR3 is CASSLGSSSYEQYF. The DNA for the CDR3 is TGTGCCAGCAGCTTGGGTTCGAGCTCCTACGAGCAGTACTTC. The genes are TRBV5-6 and TRBJ2-7; D not certain. Trimming pared 0 bases from V and 0 bases from J, leaving 7 bases between. The CDR3 has 14 residues. Per the germline V gene, CDR1 is SGHDT and CDR2 is YYEEEE.

This rearrangement joins TRBV29-1 to TRBJ2-3; the D gene is possibly TRBD2 (5 bases). CDR1 is SQVTM and CDR2 is ANQGSEA in the germline V gene. The V end lost 7 bases, the J end lost 2 bases, and 22 bases lay between the germline ends. CDR3 size: 16 residues. Written as DNA, the CDR3 is TGCAGCGCGCCGAGCAGACTACCGGGGAACACAGATACGCAGTATTTT. It yields the protein CSAPSRLPGNTDTQYF.

Comment on this clonotype: A much larger clone differs by one base, so this may be a read error. The rearrangement links TRBV12-3 or TRBV12-4 to TRBJ2-5, with D possibly TRBD2 on 6 matching bases. The CDR3 runs 15 residues. V was clipped by 5 bases and J by 5 bases, with 18 bases between them. In DNA, the CDR3 is TGTGCCAGCAGTCACCCAAGGGAGGTCTGGGAGACCCAGTACTTC. This translates into CASSHPREVWETQYF.

The V call is TRBV19, the J call TRBJ2-2, with D possibly TRBD2 on 6 matching bases. Germline CDR1 reads LNHDA; CDR2 reads SQIVND (reference sequence). This CDR3 spans 15 amino acids. Trimming took 3 bases from V and 7 from J, leaving 15 bases between them. The CDR3 loop reads CASSMGGEYSGELFF. The CDR3 bases are TGTGCCAGTAGTATGGGGGGAGAGTACAGCGGGGAGCTGTTTTTT.

With respect to this clonotype: One junction end disagrees with the germline gene, perhaps due to a read error. The gene calls are TRBV6-2 or TRBV6-3 and TRBJ2-7; D unresolved. Germline CDR1 and CDR2: MNHEY and SVGEGT. The CDR3 is 16 amino acids. This CDR3 is CVSSPRVGVGTYEQYF. CDR3 nucleotide sequence: TGTGTCAGCAGCCCTAGGGTTGGGGTAGGGACCTACGAGCAGTACTTC.

This clonotype was counted a few times. This chain links TRBV28 with TRBJ1-2; the D is unclear. Trimming pared 1 base from V and 5 bases from J, leaving 8 bases between. Germline loops: CDR1 MDHEN, CDR2 SYDVKM. The CDR3 covers 13 residues. CDR3: CASSLLSGYGYTF. CDR3 coding DNA: TGTGCCAGCAGTTTATTGTCAGGTTATGGCTACACCTTC.

The chain recombines TRBV28 with TRBJ2-7; D gene ambiguous. The V end was cut by 8 bases, the J end by 7 bases, with 3 bases between. Germline loops: CDR1 MDHEN, CDR2 SYDVKM. The length of the CDR3 is 8 residues. The CDR3 bases are TGTGCCAGCGGTGAGCAGTACTTC. Translated: CASGEQYF.

Comments on this clonotype: Without the conserved terminal phenylalanine or tryptophan, this CDR3 likely stems from a read error. CDR3 bases: TGCAGCATTGAAGATCAGCCAGGGGAGGGCACTGAAGCTTTCTAT. It encodes CSIEDQPGEGTEAFY. V is TRBV29-1 and J is TRBJ1-1, with a weak D call TRBD1 (6 bases). The length of the CDR3 is 15 residues. In germline, CDR1 is SQVTM, CDR2 ANQGSEA.

In its sample, this clonotype was seen many times. The CDR3 protein is CASSFSTEQYF. The CDR3 DNA reads as TGTGCCAGCAGCTTTAGTACCGAGCAGTACTTC. This chain links TRBV11-3 with TRBJ2-7; D gene uncertain. Trimming stripped 3 bases from V and 6 bases from J, with 6 bases between. Germline V gene lookup returns CDR1 SGHNT and CDR2 YENEEA. The CDR3 has 11 residues.

The rearrangement uses TRBV11-2 and TRBJ2-1; tentatively, D is TRBD2 (5 bases). The CDR3 has 13 amino acids. V was clipped by 5 bases and J by 9 bases, with 14 bases between them. Germline V gives CDR1 SGHAT, CDR2 FQNNGV. CDR3 protein: CASSLAMGTEQFF. The CDR3 nucleotides are TGTGCCAGCAGCCTAGCCATGGGTACTGAGCAGTTCTTC.

This clonotype was detected many times. V gene TRBV29-1 combines with J gene TRBJ2-1; a possible D gene is TRBD2 (5 bases). Per the germline V gene, CDR1 is SQVTM and CDR2 is ANQGSEA. This CDR3 contains 12 residues. The V end lost 6 bases, the J end lost 9 bases, and 15 bases lay between the germline ends. The CDR3 region has the DNA TGCAGCGTCCCGGACCCCGGGGTTGAGCAGTTCTTC. It specifies CSVPDPGVEQFF.

Concerning this clonotype itself: The conserved closing phenylalanine or tryptophan is absent in this CDR3, likely reflecting a read error. This chain links TRBV6-1 with TRBJ1-6; D is unresolved. V was trimmed by 1 base and J by 9 bases, leaving 7 bases between them. The CDR3 is 13 residues long. Germline assignment: CDR1 MNHNS and CDR2 SASEGT. CDR3 bases: TGTGCCAGCAGTGAAGGCCGAGGTTCACCCCTCCACCTT. Protein: CASSEGRGSPLHL.

The chain employs TRBV4-2 and TRBJ1-2; D unclear. V lost 1 base to trimming and J lost 6 bases, with 15 bases between them. This CDR3 has 15 residues. CDR1 LGHNA and CDR2 YNFKEQ come from the germline V gene. CDR3 loop: CASSQVLGSNNGYTF. The CDR3 DNA sequence: TGTGCCAGCAGCCAAGTTCTGGGTTCGAATAATGGCTACACCTTC.

A remark on this clonotype: This clone may be a read error of a much larger clone one base away. J is TRBJ1-2 and V is TRBV12-3 or TRBV12-4; no reliable D call. The CDR3 length is 14 residues. The CDR3 DNA sequence: TGTGCCAGCAGTTTTGAGGGCGCTAACCATGGCTACACCTTC. Its protein product is CASSFEGANHGYTF.

This rearrangement joins TRBV4-1 to TRBJ2-7, with TRBD2 identical over 8 bases. The V gene's germline CDR1 is MGHRA and CDR2 YSYEKL. V lost 1 base and J lost 3; bases outside the gene matches: 5. The CDR3 contains 15 residues. CDR3 nucleotide sequence: TGCGCCAGCAGCCAAGGAGCGGGAGTGGGCTACGAGCAGTACTTC. Translating it yields CASSQGAGVGYEQYF.

This clonotype was seen repeatedly, ten times or more. J is TRBJ2-1 and V is TRBV6-6; tentative D call: TRBD2 (6 bases). Germline V gene sequence: CDR1 MNHNY, CDR2 SVGAGI (reference sequence). The CDR3 covers 14 residues. V lost 6 bases and J 5 bases, leaving 14 bases between the germline ends. CDR3 sequence: CASSSRRGDNEQFF. The CDR3 coding sequence is TGTGCCAGCAGCTCGAGACGCGGGGACAATGAGCAGTTCTTC.

This chain connects TRBV6-4 to TRBJ2-1; 10 nucleotides align to TRBD2. Germline V gene lookup returns CDR1 MRHNA and CDR2 SNTAGT. The CDR3 length is 16 residues. V shed 8 bases and J 5 bases; nucleotides not matched to a gene: 12. The CDR3 spells CASPNMASGSHNEQFF. CDR3 sequence (DNA): TGTGCCAGCCCAAATATGGCTAGCGGGAGCCACAATGAGCAGTTCTTC.